These 28 T cell receptor beta chains were sequenced from one sample in a study of tumor and adjacent non-tumor tissue in lung cancer. The template was RNA from unsorted bulk tissue. A modified ARM-PCR protocol with three rounds of nested PCR amplified TCRbeta. TCRdb re-called the multiplex PCR reads through MiXCR, storing one row per CDR3 protein. The data contain tens of thousands of distinct CDR3 sequences, over 60% of them singletons. Sequencing was performed on lung tumor tissue. The receptors originated from a woman in her thirties or forties with non-small cell lung cancer.

V is TRBV11-3 and J is TRBJ2-1, with a tentative D call TRBD2 (5 bases). Per germline, CDR1 SGHNT and CDR2 YENEEA. V was pared by 1 base and J by 8 bases, with 21 bases between. The CDR3 loop spans 17 amino acids. This chain's CDR3 is CASSLAVPSLRWHEQFF. CDR3 coding DNA: TGTGCCAGCAGCTTAGCGGTGCCTAGCCTAAGGTGGCATGAGCAGTTCTTC. Full variable domain (remainder filled in from reference TRBV11-3 and TRBJ2-1): EAGVVQSPRYKIIEKKQPVAFWCNPISGHNTLYWYLQNLGQGPELLIRYENEEAVDDSQLPKDRFSAERLKGVDSTLKIQPAELGDSAVYLCASSLAVPSLRWHEQFFGPGTRLTVL.

At least ten counts were recorded for this clonotype. The rearrangement joins TRBV4-1 to TRBJ2-3; 10 nucleotides agree with TRBD2. Germline-derived CDR1 and CDR2 are MGHRA and YSYEKL. With V trimmed by 0 bases and J by 6 bases, 9 bases remained unmatched. The CDR3 covers 17 residues. The CDR3 reads CASSQDAAGGPLDTQYF. In DNA, the CDR3 is TGCGCCAGCAGCCAAGATGCAGCGGGAGGGCCTTTGGATACGCAGTATTTT.

With regard to this clonotype: Relative to the germline gene, one junction end is altered; a read error may explain this. V is TRBV5-6 and J is TRBJ2-3, with D possibly being TRBD2 (5 bases). Germline CDR1 SGHDT, CDR2 YYEEEE. The CDR3 runs to 16 residues. CDR3: CASSLELDVYTDTQYF. In nucleotides, the CDR3 is TGTGCCAGCAGTTTGGAACTAGACGTGTACACAGATACCCAGTATTTT.

Notes on this clonotype: One end of the junction is discordant with germline, which a read error may explain. The chain joins TRBV6-1 to TRBJ1-5; D is ambiguous. CDR3 size: 14 residues. Germline V gives CDR1 MNHNS, CDR2 SASEGT. DNA of the CDR3: TGTGCCAGCTCGAGAGGGATTAGCAATCAGCCCCAGCGTTTT. Translating it yields CASSRGISNQPQRF.

A note on this clonotype: A much larger clone differs by one base, so this may be a read error. The genes are TRBV5-8 and TRBJ1-6; no clear D gene. Per the germline V gene, CDR1 is SGHTS and CDR2 is YDEGEE. Deletions cut 2 bases from V and 10 bases from J, with 16 bases between. The length of the CDR3 is 15 residues. The CDR3 is CASSFLGGSKSPLHF. For the CDR3, the DNA is TGTGCCAGCAGCTTCTTAGGAGGGTCGAAATCACCCCTCCACTTT.

This clonotype was seen a single time. At one end the junction does not follow the germline gene, possibly because of a read error. The chain recombines TRBV6-5 with TRBJ2-7; either TRBD1 or TRBD2 may supply D (5 bases each). Germline assignment: CDR1 MNHEY and CDR2 SVGAGI. This CDR3 contains 13 residues. The CDR3 loop is CVSREQAWDEQYF. CDR3 coding DNA: TGTGTCAGCAGGGAGCAGGCTTGGGACGAGCAGTACTTC.

Comments on this clonotype: Its ends do not fully match the called genes, so a read error is possible. The rearrangement joins TRBV4-2 to TRBJ2-2; D possibly corresponds to TRBD2 (5 bases). Per germline, CDR1 LGHNA and CDR2 YNFKEQ. This CDR3 is built from 15 residues. DNA for the CDR3: TGTGCCAGCAGCCGAGTGAGCGGCAACACCGGGGAGCTGTTTTTC. This encodes CASSRVSGNTGELFF.

This chain uses TRBV5-4 with TRBJ2-4, with 7 bases lining up with TRBD1. Looked up from germline, CDR1 is SGHNT and CDR2 is YYREEE (reference sequence). Unmatched junction bases numbered 10, after V lost 4 bases and J lost 6 bases. The CDR3 runs to 15 residues. The CDR3 region has the DNA TGTGCCAGCAGCGAGGGCTTAGCAGGGGGAAACATTCAGTACTTC. It translates to CASSEGLAGGNIQYF.

As to this clonotype: The junction departs from germline at one end; a sequencing error may be responsible. The chain carries TRBV5-6 and TRBJ2-4; 9 positions agree with TRBD1. Germline V gene lookup returns CDR1 SGHDT and CDR2 YYEEEE. This CDR3 is 13 amino acids long. The CDR3 protein is CASNLGQGTSQYF. CDR3 nucleotides: TGTGCCAGCAACTTGGGACAGGGAACCAGTCAGTACTTC.

As to this clonotype: Since a much larger clone is just one base distant, this may be a read error. The V gene is TRBV7-9, the J gene TRBJ2-5, with D possibly matching TRBD1 (5 bases). Germline V gives CDR1 SEHNR, CDR2 FQNEAQ (reference sequence). This CDR3 is built from 14 residues. The V end lost 5 bases, the J end lost 5 bases, and 15 bases lay between the germline ends. Written as DNA, the CDR3 is TGTGCCAGCAGCCCGGACAATAGTGCGGAGACCCAGTACTTC. Translating gives CASSPDNSAETQYF.

As for this clonotype: One junction end disagrees with the germline gene, perhaps due to a read error. The chain couples TRBV6-1 to TRBJ1-1, with no clear D. This CDR3 region has 15 residues. Germline loops: CDR1 MNHNS, CDR2 SASEGT. CDR3 loop: CATSNTARFGTEAFF. CDR3 DNA: TGTGCCACCAGTAATACCGCAAGATTTGGCACTGAAGCTTTCTTT.

On this clonotype: At one end, the junction sequence differs from germline, possibly due to a read error. The rearrangement joins TRBV29-1 to TRBJ2-2; TRBD2 aligns across 7 bases. CDR1 is SQVTM and CDR2 is ANQGSEA in the germline V gene. This CDR3 is built from 16 residues. DNA for the CDR3: TGTAGCGCCGAACCTATCGCGGGAGTTTCGAGCGGGGAGCTGTTTTTT. Translation: CSAEPIAGVSSGELFF.

This clonotype came up once. No conserved phenylalanine or tryptophan is present at the end of the CDR3, so a read error is the likely explanation. This chain links TRBV29-1 with TRBJ2-5, with D possibly matching TRBD1 (6 bases). The CDR3 has 13 residues. Germline CDR1 SQVTM, CDR2 ANQGSEA. The CDR3 DNA is TGCAGGGCCGCCACAGGGTACCAAGAGACCCAGTACTGC. Its protein product is CRAATGYQETQYC.

V gene TRBV30 combines with J gene TRBJ2-7; D unclear. Germline V lookup: CDR1 GTSNPN, CDR2 SVGIG (reference sequence). The CDR3 covers 14 residues. V lost 3 bases and J 1 base, leaving 13 bases between the germline ends. CDR3 residues: CAWSRGGLSYEQYF. In DNA form, the CDR3 reads TGTGCCTGGAGCCGTGGTGGGTTATCCTACGAGCAGTACTTC.

On this clonotype itself: The CDR3 does not close with the conserved phenylalanine or tryptophan, likely indicating a read error. J is TRBJ2-3 and V is TRBV7-9, with a tentative D call TRBD2 (6 bases). V lost 4 bases and J 6 bases, leaving 38 bases between the germline ends. This CDR3 contains 22 residues. The germline V gene encodes CDR1 SEHNR and CDR2 FQNEAQ (reference sequence). CDR3 amino acids: CASSSSAETSWRASGLSDTQYY. The CDR3 DNA follows: TGTGCCAGCAGCTCATCCGCCGAAACTAGCTGGAGGGCGTCGGGGCTTTCGGATACGCAGTATTAT.

As concerns this clonotype: A read error may produce the germline difference seen at one junction end. The chain recombines TRBV11-1 with TRBJ2-1, with D unresolved. Per germline, CDR1 SGHAT and CDR2 FQDESV (reference sequence). The CDR3 contains 11 residues. The CDR3 DNA sequence: TGTGCCAGCAGCTTAAGCAGTGAGCTGTTCTTC. It encodes CASSLSSELFF. The entire variable domain, with the rest obtained from reference TRBV11-1 and TRBJ2-1, is as follows: EAEVAQSPRYKITEKSQAVAFWCDPISGHATLYWYRQILGQGPELLVQFQDESVVDDSQLPKDRFSAERLKGVDSTLKIQPAELGDSAMYLCASSLSSELFFGPGTRLTVL.

This clonotype came up many times. The chain is built from TRBV28 and TRBJ2-7, with a weak D call TRBD1 (6 bases). Germline CDR1 reads MDHEN; CDR2 reads SYDVKM. V was trimmed by 5 bases and J by 3 bases, leaving 14 bases between them. This CDR3 is built from 14 residues. The CDR3 coding sequence is TGTGCCAGCAGTCCGACAGGTTCCCTCTACGAGCAGTACTTC. It is translated as CASSPTGSLYEQYF. The full variable domain, completed using reference TRBV28 and TRBJ2-7, is DVKVTQSSRYLVKRTGEKVFLECVQDMDHENMFWYRQDPGLGLRLIYFSYDVKMKEKGDIPEGYSVSREKKERFSLILESASTNQTSMYLCASSPTGSLYEQYFGPGTRLTVT.

This clonotype was picked up a small number of times. A junction boundary mismatches the germline segment, possibly from a read error. The chain combines TRBV7-9 with TRBJ2-7, with D unclear. Germline V gene data show CDR1 as SEHNR and CDR2 as FQNEAQ (reference sequence). The CDR3 has 14 residues. CDR3 sequence reads: CVSSLDPGGDEQYF. CDR3 DNA sequence: TGTGTCAGCAGCTTAGATCCGGGTGGGGACGAGCAGTACTTC.

The sample holds a few counts of this clonotype. One end of the junction varies from germline; a read error may be responsible. CDR3: CASSLDFGVRCEAFF. The CDR3 bases are TGTGCCAGCAGTTTAGACTTCGGGGTAAGGTGTGAAGCGTTCTTT. The J gene is TRBJ1-1, the V gene TRBV12-3 or TRBV12-4; no clear D gene. This CDR3 region has 15 residues.

This clonotype was found many times. An end of the junction differs from the germline gene, which may be a read error. V gene TRBV20-1 combines with J gene TRBJ1-2; TRBD1 matches 10 bases. The CDR3 totals 10 residues. Per the germline V gene, CDR1 is DFQATT and CDR2 is SNEGSKA (reference sequence). The CDR3: CSANGQGVSF. CDR3 nucleotides: TGCAGTGCTAATGGACAGGGGGTCAGCTTC.

About this clonotype itself: This likely comes from a read error, as the CDR3 has no conserved phenylalanine or tryptophan at its end. The rearrangement uses TRBV11-2 and TRBJ1-5, with D perhaps TRBD1 (5 bases). This CDR3 is 16 amino acids long. V shed 5 bases and J shed 10 bases, with 24 bases lying between them. The germline CDR1 and CDR2 sequences are SGHAT and FQNNGV. The CDR3, as DNA: TGTGCCAGCAGCCCCCTTCCACAAAGGGGCGGTCAACCCCAGCATTTG. Residues: CASSPLPQRGGQPQHL.

To note about this clonotype: Because it lacks the conserved phenylalanine or tryptophan at the end, this CDR3 is likely a read error. The chain combines TRBV12-3 or TRBV12-4 with TRBJ1-5; D gene unclear. CDR3 length: 15 residues. V shed 8 bases and J shed 0 bases, with 14 bases lying between them. CDR3 sequence reads: CASDLEGGSNQPQHL. As DNA, the CDR3 is TGTGCCAGCGACCTGGAGGGTGGTAGCAATCAGCCCCAGCATTTG.

This clonotype was recorded many times. V is TRBV20-1 and J is TRBJ1-1, with D unclear. In germline, CDR1 is DFQATT, CDR2 SNEGSKA (reference sequence). The CDR3 contains 14 residues. Trimming took off 0 bases at V and 4 bases at J, with 12 bases between the two ends. CDR3 loop: CSARDILGSTEAFF. The CDR3 bases are TGCAGTGCTAGAGATATTTTGGGCTCCACTGAAGCTTTCTTT.

With respect to this clonotype: Just one base apart from a much larger clone, this may be a read error. CDR3: CNADDGKETQYF. CDR3 DNA sequence: TGCAATGCTGATGACGGGAAAGAGACCCAGTACTTC. The chain employs TRBV20-1 and TRBJ2-5, with D possibly TRBD2 on 5 matching bases. CDR1 is DFQATT and CDR2 is SNEGSKA in the germline V gene (reference sequence). The CDR3 has 12 amino acids.

On this clonotype: The junction does not match germline at one end; this may be a read error. This chain connects TRBV29-1 to TRBJ2-1; tentative D call: TRBD2 (6 bases). There are 14 residues in the CDR3. Germline V gives CDR1 SQVTM, CDR2 ANQGSEA. The DNA for the CDR3 is TGCAGCATTGCTAGTCTAGCGAACTCCAATGAACAGTTCTTC. It yields the protein CSIASLANSNEQFF.

Note on this clonotype: No conserved phenylalanine or tryptophan is present at the end of the CDR3, so a read error is the likely explanation. This sequence joins TRBV11-3 and TRBJ2-2; D ambiguous. This CDR3 has 13 residues. Per germline, CDR1 SGHNT and CDR2 YENEEA. The ends were cut back, 1 base at V and 12 bases at J, with 12 bases in the middle. DNA of the CDR3: TGTGCCAGCAGCTTAGCAGGCCCTGGGAAGCTGTTTTCT. This translates into CASSLAGPGKLFS.

In regard to this clonotype: A much larger clone differs from this one at a single base, so this may be a read error. This chain links TRBV20-1 with TRBJ2-1; the match to TRBD1 covers 10 bases. The germline gives CDR1 DFQATT, CDR2 SNEGSKA (reference sequence). The CDR3 is made up of 15 amino acids. The CDR3 is CNARAVDRGQGEQFF. For the CDR3, the DNA is TGCAATGCTAGAGCCGTCGACAGGGGGCAGGGTGAGCAGTTCTTC.

A remark on this clonotype: It may be a read error: a sequence one base away is much more abundant. The genes are TRBV6-4 and TRBJ2-1; a possible D gene is TRBD2 (6 bases). Germline V gene data show CDR1 as MRHNA and CDR2 as SNTAGT. CDR3 length: 16 residues. CDR3 residues: CANSGKGGGNYNEQFF. The CDR3 DNA is TGTGCCAACAGTGGAAAAGGCGGAGGGAACTACAATGAGCAGTTCTTC.